The 17 T cell receptor beta chains listed next were all sequenced from one sample in a study of beta chain features in type 1 diabetes. Broader study findings: Moderately but significantly shorter TCRB CDR3s were found in Type 1 diabetes patients in all four CD4+ subsets.

These receptors lack a known antigen. The sequenced template was cDNA made from the entire isolated RNA. The protocol was immunoSEQ multiplex PCR, while the TCRdb copy is restricted to in-frame clones and leaves out a portion. The sample lists 240,000 or so clones, around 13% seen once, with roughly 0.019% in the top ten. The specimen sequenced was naive CD4+ T cells from blood. Source of these receptors: a man aged 25 to 40 with type 1 diabetes.

This chain uses TRBV5-4 with TRBJ2-1, with TRBD2 identical over 10 bases. V lost 4 bases, J lost 3 bases, and 7 bases stayed unmatched. There are 16 residues in the CDR3. The germline V gene encodes CDR1 SGHNT and CDR2 YYREEE (reference sequence). The CDR3 coding sequence is TGTGCCAGCAGCCCAGCCCGGACTAGCGGCTACAATGAGCAGTTCTTC. It encodes CASSPARTSGYNEQFF.

In its sample, this clone was seen a few times. This chain links TRBV18 with TRBJ2-7; D gene unclear. The germline V gene encodes CDR1 KGHSH and CDR2 LQKENI. This CDR3 has 13 residues. Trimming took off 2 bases at V and 4 bases at J, with 9 bases between the two ends. DNA for the CDR3: TGTGCCAGCTCACCAGGCAGTAATTACGAGCAGTACTTC. Translated: CASSPGSNYEQYF.

The chain uses TRBV15 and TRBJ2-1; 12 bases match TRBD2. Trimming at V came to 0 bases and at J to 8 bases, leaving 8 bases not matched to a gene. The CDR3 has 17 residues. Germline V gene sequence: CDR1 LNHNV, CDR2 YYDKDF (reference sequence). The CDR3 protein is CATSRDRRPSGGDEQFF. In DNA, the CDR3 is TGTGCCACCAGCAGAGATCGTAGGCCTAGCGGGGGGGATGAGCAGTTCTTC.

The V call is TRBV5-4, the J call TRBJ1-2; a weak D match, TRBD1 (6 bases). CDR1 and CDR2 (germline): SGHNT, YYREEE (reference sequence). Trimming took 0 bases from V and 3 from J, leaving 15 bases between them. CDR3 length equals 16 residues. CDR3 in DNA: TGTGCCAGCAGCTTGGTGGGGTGGGGGCGCGACTATGGCTACACCTTC. This encodes CASSLVGWGRDYGYTF.

This clone was detected a few times. The CDR3 protein is CASSVGGNYGYTF. DNA for the CDR3: TGTGCCAGCAGTGTTGGAGGGAACTATGGCTACACCTTC. This chain links TRBV2 with TRBJ1-2, with D unclear. In germline, CDR1 is SNHLY, CDR2 FYNNEI. With 4 bases removed from V and 2 bases from J, the gap between germline ends came to 8 bases. This CDR3 has 13 residues.

This clone was recorded a few times. The V and J genes are TRBV27 and TRBJ2-7; 8 bases fit TRBD2. This CDR3 is 14 amino acids long. In germline, CDR1 is MNHEY, CDR2 SMNVEV (reference sequence). The V gene end was trimmed by 8 bases and the J gene end by 5 bases; junction bases not matched to a gene: 11. CDR3 loop: CASVVSSGSHEQYF. CDR3 coding DNA: TGTGCCAGCGTGGTCTCGAGCGGGAGCCACGAGCAGTACTTC.

In its sample, this clone was seen a few times. This chain uses TRBV7-2 with TRBJ2-5, with 9 bases lining up with TRBD2. The V and J ends lost 7 bases and 5 bases, in that order; junction bases with no gene match: 8. CDR1 is SGHTA, CDR2 FQGNSA, per germline. This CDR3 has 14 amino acids. The CDR3 protein is CASKLAGGPETQYF. CDR3 bases: TGTGCCAGCAAACTAGCGGGCGGACCCGAGACCCAGTACTTC.

The J gene is TRBJ2-1, the V gene TRBV18, with 10 bases that match TRBD2. The CDR3 loop spans 16 amino acids. Germline lookup yields CDR1 KGHSH and CDR2 LQKENI. Germline trimming cut 4 bases from V and 6 bases from J; bases unmatched to any gene: 9. The CDR3 region is CASSLSTSGHPNEQFF. The CDR3, as DNA: TGTGCCAGCTCACTATCGACTAGCGGGCACCCCAATGAGCAGTTCTTC.

This clone was found a few times. The chain links TRBV5-4 to TRBJ2-3; maybe TRBD2 (6 bases). Germline lookup yields CDR1 SGHNT and CDR2 YYREEE (reference sequence). The CDR3 extends over 15 amino acids. V was cut by 4 bases and J by 3 bases, with 15 bases left in between. The CDR3 region has the DNA TGTGCCAGCAGCCAAGACCCCGGGAGTACAGATACGCAGTATTTT. Residues: CASSQDPGSTDTQYF.

This chain joins TRBV5-1 and TRBJ1-4; perhaps TRBD1 as D (6 bases). Trimming removed 3 bases from V and 5 bases from J, with 14 bases in between. This CDR3 contains 15 residues. Germline CDR1 reads SGHRS; CDR2 reads YFSETQ. The CDR3 sequence: CASSSRQDGNEKLFF. As DNA, the CDR3 is TGCGCCAGCAGCTCCAGACAGGACGGGAATGAAAAACTGTTTTTT. Based on the CDR3 plus reference TRBV5-1 and TRBJ1-4, the full variable domain is KAGVTQTPRYLIKTRGQQVTLSCSPISGHRSVSWYQQTPGQGLQFLFEYFSETQRNKGNFPGRFSGRQFSNSRSEMNVSTLELGDSALYLCASSSRQDGNEKLFFGSGTQLSVL.

The gene calls are TRBV6-1 and TRBJ2-7; possible D gene TRBD1, 6 bases. CDR1 and CDR2 from the germline V gene are MNHNS and SASEGT. Trimming stripped 5 bases from V and 4 bases from J, with 12 bases between. The CDR3 has 13 residues. CDR3 in amino acids: CASSPGQTYEQYF. CDR3 nucleotides: TGTGCCAGCAGTCCGGGACAAACTTACGAGCAGTACTTC.

This clone was detected a few times. This chain uses TRBV2 with TRBJ2-7; 9 bases fit TRBD1. Trimming cost V 4 bases and J 5 bases; bases outside gene matches: 9. Germline CDR1 is SNHLY and CDR2 is FYNNEI. The CDR3 has 15 amino acids. The CDR3 sequence is CASSVSGQGLHEQYF. The CDR3 nucleotides are TGTGCCAGCAGTGTAAGCGGACAGGGGCTTCACGAGCAGTACTTC.

A few counts support this clone. This chain joins TRBV7-6 and TRBJ2-7; TRBD2 is a possible D gene (6 bases). Trimming took off 1 base at V and 3 bases at J, with 10 bases between the two ends. This CDR3 is built from 14 residues. The V gene's germline CDR1 is SGHVS and CDR2 FNYEAQ. DNA of the CDR3: TGTGCCAGCAGCTTAGAGCCGGGGGTCTACGAGCAGTACTTC. Its translation: CASSLEPGVYEQYF.

The chain joins TRBV7-9 to TRBJ2-5; possible D gene TRBD2, 5 bases. V shed 4 bases and J shed 8 bases, with 8 bases lying between them. The CDR3 is 11 amino acids. Germline lookup yields CDR1 SEHNR and CDR2 FQNEAQ (reference sequence). CDR3 amino acids: CASSSGSTQYF. The CDR3 DNA sequence: TGTGCCAGCAGCTCGGGAAGCACCCAGTACTTC.

V and J are TRBV5-6 and TRBJ2-4; D is uncertain. Germline loops: CDR1 SGHDT, CDR2 YYEEEE. Between the trimmed V and J ends, which lost 4 bases and 2 bases, there was a span of 4 bases. The CDR3 spans 12 residues. The CDR3 protein is CASSLSKNIQYF. CDR3 bases: TGTGCCAGCAGCCTGTCCAAAAACATTCAGTACTTC. Drawing the rest from reference TRBV5-6 and TRBJ2-4, the complete variable domain is DAGVTQSPTHLIKTRGQQVTLRCSPKSGHDTVSWYQQALGQGPQFIFQYYEEEERQRGNFPDRFSGHQFPNYSSELNVNALLLGDSALYLCASSLSKNIQYFGAGTRLSVL.

This clone was observed a few times. The chain combines TRBV7-6 with TRBJ2-4; 9 nucleotides line up with TRBD2. The CDR3 runs 16 residues. CDR1 is SGHVS, CDR2 FNYEAQ, per germline. V lost 4 bases to trimming and J lost 2 bases; unmatched junction nucleotides: 6. The CDR3 region is CASSSTSGFTKNIQYF. CDR3 DNA: TGTGCCAGCAGCTCCACTAGCGGGTTTACCAAAAACATTCAGTACTTC.

This clone was counted only a few times. This rearrangement joins TRBV29-1 to TRBJ2-5; possible D gene TRBD1, 7 bases. Germline V gives CDR1 SQVTM, CDR2 ANQGSEA. V gave up 5 bases and J gave up 2 bases, with 15 bases separating them. The CDR3 totals 14 residues. The CDR3 protein is CSVRRGLRQETQYF. In DNA, the CDR3 is TGCAGCGTTCGGAGGGGGCTGAGACAAGAGACCCAGTACTTC.